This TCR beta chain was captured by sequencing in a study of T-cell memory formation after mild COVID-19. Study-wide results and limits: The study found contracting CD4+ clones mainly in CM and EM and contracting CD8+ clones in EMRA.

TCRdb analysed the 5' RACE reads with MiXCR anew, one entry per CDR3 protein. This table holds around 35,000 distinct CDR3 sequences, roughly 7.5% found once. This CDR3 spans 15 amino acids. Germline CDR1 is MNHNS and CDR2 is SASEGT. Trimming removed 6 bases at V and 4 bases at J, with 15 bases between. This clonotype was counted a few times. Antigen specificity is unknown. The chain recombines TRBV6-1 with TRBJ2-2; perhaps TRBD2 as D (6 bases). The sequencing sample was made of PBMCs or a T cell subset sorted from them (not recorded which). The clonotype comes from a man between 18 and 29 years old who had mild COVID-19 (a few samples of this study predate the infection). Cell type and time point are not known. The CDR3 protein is CASRVGGESTGELFF. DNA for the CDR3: TGTGCCAGCAGGGTCGGGGGAGAGTCCACCGGGGAGCTGTTTTTT.